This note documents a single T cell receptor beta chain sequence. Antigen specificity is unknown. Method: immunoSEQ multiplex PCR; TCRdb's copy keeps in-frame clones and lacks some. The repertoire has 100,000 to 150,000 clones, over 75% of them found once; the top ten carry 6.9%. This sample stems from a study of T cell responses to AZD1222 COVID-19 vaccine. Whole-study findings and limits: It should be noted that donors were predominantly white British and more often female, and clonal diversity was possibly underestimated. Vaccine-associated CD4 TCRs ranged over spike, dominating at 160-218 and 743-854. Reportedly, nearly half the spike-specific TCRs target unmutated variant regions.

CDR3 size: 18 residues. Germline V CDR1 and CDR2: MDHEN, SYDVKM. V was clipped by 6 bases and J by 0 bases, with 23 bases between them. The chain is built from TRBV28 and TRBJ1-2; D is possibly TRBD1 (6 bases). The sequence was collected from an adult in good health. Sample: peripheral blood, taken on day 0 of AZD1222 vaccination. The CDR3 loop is CASSLLLIRTDPNYGYTF. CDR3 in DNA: TGTGCCAGCAGCCTTCTATTGATTCGGACAGATCCTAACTATGGCTACACCTTC.